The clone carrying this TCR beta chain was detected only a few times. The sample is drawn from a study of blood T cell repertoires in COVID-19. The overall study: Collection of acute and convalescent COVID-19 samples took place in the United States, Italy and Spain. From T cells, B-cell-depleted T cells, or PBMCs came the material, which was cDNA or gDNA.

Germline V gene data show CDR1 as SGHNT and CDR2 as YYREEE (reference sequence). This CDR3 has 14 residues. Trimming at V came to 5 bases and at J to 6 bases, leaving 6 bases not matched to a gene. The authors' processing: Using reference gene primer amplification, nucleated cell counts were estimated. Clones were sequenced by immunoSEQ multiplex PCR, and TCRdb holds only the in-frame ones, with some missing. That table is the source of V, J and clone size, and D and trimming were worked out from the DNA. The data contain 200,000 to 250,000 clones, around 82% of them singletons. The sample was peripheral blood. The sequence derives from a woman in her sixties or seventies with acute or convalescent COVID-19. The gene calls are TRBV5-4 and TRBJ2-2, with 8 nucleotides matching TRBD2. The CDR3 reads CASSSGAEAGELFF. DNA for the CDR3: TGTGCCAGCAGTAGCGGGGCCGAGGCCGGGGAGCTGTTTTTT.